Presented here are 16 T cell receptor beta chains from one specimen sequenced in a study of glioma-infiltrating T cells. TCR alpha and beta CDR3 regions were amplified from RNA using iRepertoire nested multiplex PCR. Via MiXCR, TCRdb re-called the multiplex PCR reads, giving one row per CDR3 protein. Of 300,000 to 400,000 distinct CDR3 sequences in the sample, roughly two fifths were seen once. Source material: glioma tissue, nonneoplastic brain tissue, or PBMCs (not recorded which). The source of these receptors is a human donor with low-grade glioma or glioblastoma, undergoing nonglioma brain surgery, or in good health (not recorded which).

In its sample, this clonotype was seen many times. This chain's CDR3 is CATSSHGTGTQEPQHF. CDR3 DNA sequence: TGTGCCACCAGCAGCCACGGGACAGGAACCCAGGAGCCCCAGCATTTT. The chain employs TRBV15 and TRBJ1-5; 8 bases are shared with TRBD1. Trimming took 3 bases from V and 8 from J; bases not matched to a gene: 12. The CDR3 is 16 amino acids. Germline V gives CDR1 LNHNV, CDR2 YYDKDF (reference sequence).

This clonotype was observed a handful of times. This CDR3 reads CASSQSISTQYF. The DNA of the CDR3 is TGTGCCAGCAGCCAAAGTATCAGTACGCAGTATTTT. The rearrangement links TRBV3-1 to TRBJ2-3, with D uncertain. Looked up from germline, CDR1 is LGHDT and CDR2 is YNNKEL (reference sequence). The CDR3 has 12 residues. Trimming stripped 2 bases from V and 8 bases from J, with 8 bases between.

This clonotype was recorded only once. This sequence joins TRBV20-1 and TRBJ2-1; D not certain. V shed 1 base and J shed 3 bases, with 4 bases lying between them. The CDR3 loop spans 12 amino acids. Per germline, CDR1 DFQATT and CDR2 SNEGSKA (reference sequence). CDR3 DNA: TGCAGTGCTAGAGTGTACTACAATGAGCAGTTCTTC. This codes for CSARVYYNEQFF.

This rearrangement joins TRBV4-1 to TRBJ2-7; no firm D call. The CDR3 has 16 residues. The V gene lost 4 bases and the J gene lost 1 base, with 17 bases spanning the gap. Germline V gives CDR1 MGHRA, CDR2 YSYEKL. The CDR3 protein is CASSPGAHAISYEQYF. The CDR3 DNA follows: TGCGCCAGCAGCCCCGGAGCCCACGCTATTTCCTACGAGCAGTACTTC.

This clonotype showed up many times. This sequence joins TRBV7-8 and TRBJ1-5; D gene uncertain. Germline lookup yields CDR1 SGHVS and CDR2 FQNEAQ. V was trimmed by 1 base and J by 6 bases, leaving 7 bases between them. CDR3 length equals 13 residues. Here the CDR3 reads CASSLDGGQPQHF. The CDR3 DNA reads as TGTGCCAGCAGCTTAGATGGAGGTCAGCCCCAGCATTTT.

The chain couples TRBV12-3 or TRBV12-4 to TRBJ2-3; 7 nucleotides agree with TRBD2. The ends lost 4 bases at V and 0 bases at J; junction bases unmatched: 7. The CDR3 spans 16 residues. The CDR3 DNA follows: TGTGCCAGCAGTTCCTCTAGCGGAACTAGCACAGATACGCAGTATTTT. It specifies CASSSSSGTSTDTQYF.

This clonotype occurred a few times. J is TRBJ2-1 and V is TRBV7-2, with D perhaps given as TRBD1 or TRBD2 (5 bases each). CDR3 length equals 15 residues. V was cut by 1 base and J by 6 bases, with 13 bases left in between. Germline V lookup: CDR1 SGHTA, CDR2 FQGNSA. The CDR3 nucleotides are TGTGCCAGCAGCTTAGATCCGGGACCGTCCAATGAGCAGTTCTTC. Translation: CASSLDPGPSNEQFF.

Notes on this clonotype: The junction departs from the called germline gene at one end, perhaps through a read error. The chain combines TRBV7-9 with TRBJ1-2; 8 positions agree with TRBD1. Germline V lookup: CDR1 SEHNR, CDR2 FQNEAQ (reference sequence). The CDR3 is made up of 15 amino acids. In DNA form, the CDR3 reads TGCGCCAGCAGCCAGGGGTCGACAGGGGTCGGGGGCTACACCTTC. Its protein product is CASSQGSTGVGGYTF.

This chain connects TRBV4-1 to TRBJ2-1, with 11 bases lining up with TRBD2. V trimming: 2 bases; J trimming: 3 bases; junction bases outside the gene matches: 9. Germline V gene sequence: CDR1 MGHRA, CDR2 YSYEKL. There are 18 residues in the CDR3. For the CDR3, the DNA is TGCGCCAGCAGCCAACGTATAGCGGGAGGGGGATTCTACAATGAGCAGTTCTTC. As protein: CASSQRIAGGGFYNEQFF.

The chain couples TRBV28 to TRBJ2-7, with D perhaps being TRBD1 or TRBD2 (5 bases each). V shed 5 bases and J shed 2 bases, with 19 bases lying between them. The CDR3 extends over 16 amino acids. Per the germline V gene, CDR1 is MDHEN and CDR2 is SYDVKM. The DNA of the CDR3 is TGTGCCAGCAGTCCCCACGACAGTAGCGAAACCTACGAGCAGTACTTC. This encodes CASSPHDSSETYEQYF.

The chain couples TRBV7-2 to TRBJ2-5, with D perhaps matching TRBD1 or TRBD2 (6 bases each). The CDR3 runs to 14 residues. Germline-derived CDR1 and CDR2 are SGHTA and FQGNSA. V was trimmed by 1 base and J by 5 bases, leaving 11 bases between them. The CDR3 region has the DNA TGTGCCAGCAGCTTAGAAGGGGGGTCGGAGACCCAGTACTTC. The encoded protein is CASSLEGGSETQYF.

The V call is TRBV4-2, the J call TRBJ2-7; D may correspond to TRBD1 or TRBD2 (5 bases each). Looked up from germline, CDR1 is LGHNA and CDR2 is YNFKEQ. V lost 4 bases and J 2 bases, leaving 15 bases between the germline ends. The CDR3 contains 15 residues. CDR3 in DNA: TGTGCCAGCAGCCCGCTTTCCGGGACGGCCTACGAGCAGTACTTC. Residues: CASSPLSGTAYEQYF.

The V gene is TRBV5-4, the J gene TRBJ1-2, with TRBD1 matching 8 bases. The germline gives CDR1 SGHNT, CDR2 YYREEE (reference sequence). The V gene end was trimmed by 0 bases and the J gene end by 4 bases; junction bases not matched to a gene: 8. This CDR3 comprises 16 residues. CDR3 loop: CASSLAKQGGGYGYTF. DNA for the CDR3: TGTGCCAGCAGCTTGGCCAAACAGGGGGGCGGCTATGGCTACACCTTC. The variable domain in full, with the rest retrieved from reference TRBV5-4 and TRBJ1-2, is ETGVTQSPTHLIKTRGQQVTLRCSSQSGHNTVSWYQQALGQGPQFIFQYYREEENGRGNFPPRFSGLQFPNYSSELNVNALELDDSALYLCASSLAKQGGGYGYTFGSGTRLTVV.

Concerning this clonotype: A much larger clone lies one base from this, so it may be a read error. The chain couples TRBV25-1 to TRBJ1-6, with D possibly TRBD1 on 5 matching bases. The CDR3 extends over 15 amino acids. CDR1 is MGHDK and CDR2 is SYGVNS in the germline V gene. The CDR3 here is CASGEGRDPDSPLHF. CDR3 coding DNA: TGTGCCAGCGGTGAAGGCAGGGACCCGGATTCACCCCTCCACTTT.

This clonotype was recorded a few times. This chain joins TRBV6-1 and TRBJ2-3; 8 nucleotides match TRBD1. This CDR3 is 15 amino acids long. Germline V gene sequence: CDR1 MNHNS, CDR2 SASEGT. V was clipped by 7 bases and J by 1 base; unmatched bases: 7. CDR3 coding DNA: TGTGCCAGCAACCCTCAGGGGGCGGGCACAGATACGCAGTATTTT. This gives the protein CASNPQGAGTDTQYF.

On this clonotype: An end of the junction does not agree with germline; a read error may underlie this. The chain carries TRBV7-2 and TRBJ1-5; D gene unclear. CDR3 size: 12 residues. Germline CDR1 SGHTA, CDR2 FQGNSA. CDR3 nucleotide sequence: TGTGCCGGCAGCCCCCCAAATCAGCCCCAGCATTTT. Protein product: CAGSPPNQPQHF.